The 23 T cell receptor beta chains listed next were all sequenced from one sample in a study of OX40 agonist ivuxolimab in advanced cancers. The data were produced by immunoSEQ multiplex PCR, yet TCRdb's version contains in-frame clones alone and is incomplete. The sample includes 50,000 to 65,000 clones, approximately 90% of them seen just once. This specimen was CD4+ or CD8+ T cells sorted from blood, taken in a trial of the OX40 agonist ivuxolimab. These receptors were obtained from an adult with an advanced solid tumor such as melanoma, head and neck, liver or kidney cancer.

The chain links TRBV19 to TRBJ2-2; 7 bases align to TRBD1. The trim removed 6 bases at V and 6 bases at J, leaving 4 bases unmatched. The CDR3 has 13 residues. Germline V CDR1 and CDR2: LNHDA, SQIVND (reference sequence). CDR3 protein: CASSQQGPGELFF. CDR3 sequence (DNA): TGTGCCAGTAGCCAACAGGGGCCCGGGGAGCTGTTTTTT.

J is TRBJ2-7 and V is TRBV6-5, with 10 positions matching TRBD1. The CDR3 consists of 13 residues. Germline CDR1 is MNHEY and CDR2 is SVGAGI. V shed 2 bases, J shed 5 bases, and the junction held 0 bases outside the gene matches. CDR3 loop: CASSYGTGDEQYF. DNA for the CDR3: TGTGCCAGCAGTTACGGGACAGGGGACGAGCAGTACTTC.

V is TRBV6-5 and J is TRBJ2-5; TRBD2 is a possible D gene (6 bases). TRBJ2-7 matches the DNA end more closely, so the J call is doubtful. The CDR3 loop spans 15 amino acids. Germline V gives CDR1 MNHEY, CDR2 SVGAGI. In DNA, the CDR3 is TGTGCCAGCAGTTACTCCGGGGGAGGATCCTACGAGCAGTACTTC. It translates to CASSYSGGGSYEQYF.

The DNA for the CDR3 is TGTGCCAGCAGAAAGGACGGCTACTACGAGCAGTACTTC. Protein sequence: CASRKDGYYEQYF. The rearrangement uses TRBV25-1 and TRBJ2-7, with D unclear. This CDR3 spans 13 amino acids. The germline gives CDR1 MGHDK, CDR2 SYGVNS. V lost 6 bases and J 3 bases, leaving 12 bases between the germline ends.

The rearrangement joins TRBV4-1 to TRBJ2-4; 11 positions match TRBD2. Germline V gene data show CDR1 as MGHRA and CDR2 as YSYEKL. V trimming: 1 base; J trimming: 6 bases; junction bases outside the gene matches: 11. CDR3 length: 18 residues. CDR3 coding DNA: TGCGCCAGCAGCCAAGCTCCGCCGGTCACTAGCGGGAGAAACATTCAGTACTTC. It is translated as CASSQAPPVTSGRNIQYF.

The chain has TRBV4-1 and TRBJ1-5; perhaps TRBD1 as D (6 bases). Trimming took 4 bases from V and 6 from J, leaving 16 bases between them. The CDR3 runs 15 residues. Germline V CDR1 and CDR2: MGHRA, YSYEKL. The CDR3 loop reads CASSRTGGRGQPQHF. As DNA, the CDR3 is TGCGCCAGCAGCCGTACGGGGGGCCGTGGTCAGCCCCAGCATTTT.

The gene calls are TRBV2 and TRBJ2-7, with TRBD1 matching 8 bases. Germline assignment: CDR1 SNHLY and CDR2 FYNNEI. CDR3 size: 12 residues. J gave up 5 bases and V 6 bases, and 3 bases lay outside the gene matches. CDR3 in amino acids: CASRQGVHEQYF. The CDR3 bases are TGTGCCAGCAGACAGGGGGTCCACGAGCAGTACTTC.

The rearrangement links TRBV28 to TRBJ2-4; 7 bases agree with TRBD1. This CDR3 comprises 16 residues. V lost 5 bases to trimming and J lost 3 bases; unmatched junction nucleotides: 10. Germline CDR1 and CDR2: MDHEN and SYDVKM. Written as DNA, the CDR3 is TGTGCCAGCAGTCTTTACAGGGGTTCAGTCAAAAACATTCAGTACTTC. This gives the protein CASSLYRGSVKNIQYF.

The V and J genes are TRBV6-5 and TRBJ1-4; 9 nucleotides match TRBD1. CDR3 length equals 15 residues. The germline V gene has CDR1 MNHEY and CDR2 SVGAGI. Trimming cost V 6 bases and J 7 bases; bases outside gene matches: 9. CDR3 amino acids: CASSQLTGGVEKLFF. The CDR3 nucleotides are TGTGCCAGCAGCCAGCTGACAGGGGGTGTTGAAAAACTGTTTTTT.

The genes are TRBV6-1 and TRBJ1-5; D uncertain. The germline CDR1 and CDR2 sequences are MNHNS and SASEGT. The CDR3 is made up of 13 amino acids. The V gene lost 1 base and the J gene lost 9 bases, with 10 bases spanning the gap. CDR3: CASSEGPWLPQHF. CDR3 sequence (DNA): TGTGCCAGCAGTGAAGGTCCCTGGTTGCCCCAGCATTTT.

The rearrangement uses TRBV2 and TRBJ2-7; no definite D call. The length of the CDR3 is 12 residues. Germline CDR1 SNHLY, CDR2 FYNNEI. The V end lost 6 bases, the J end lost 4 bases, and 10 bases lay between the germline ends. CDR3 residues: CASSPSRYEQYF. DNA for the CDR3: TGTGCCAGCAGCCCGTCCCGTTACGAGCAGTACTTC. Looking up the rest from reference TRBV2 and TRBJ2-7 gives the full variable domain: EPEVTQTPSHQVTQMGQEVILRCVPISNHLYFYWYRQILGQKVEFLVSFYNNEISEKSEIFDDQFSVERPDGSNFTLKIRSTKLEDSAMYFCASSPSRYEQYFGPGTRLTVT.

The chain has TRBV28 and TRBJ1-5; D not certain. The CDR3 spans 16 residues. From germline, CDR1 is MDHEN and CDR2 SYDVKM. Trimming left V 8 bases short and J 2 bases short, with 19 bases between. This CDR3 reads CASSPLLTLGNQPQHF. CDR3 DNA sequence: TGTGCCAGCTCCCCTCTACTAACGTTGGGCAATCAGCCCCAGCATTTT.

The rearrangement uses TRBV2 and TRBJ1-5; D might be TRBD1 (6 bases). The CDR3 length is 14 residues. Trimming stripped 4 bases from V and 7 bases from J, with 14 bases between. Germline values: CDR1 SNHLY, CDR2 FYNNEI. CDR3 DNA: TGTGCCAGCAGTGGAGGGGGGCTCTTGCAGCCCCAGCATTTT. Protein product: CASSGGGLLQPQHF.

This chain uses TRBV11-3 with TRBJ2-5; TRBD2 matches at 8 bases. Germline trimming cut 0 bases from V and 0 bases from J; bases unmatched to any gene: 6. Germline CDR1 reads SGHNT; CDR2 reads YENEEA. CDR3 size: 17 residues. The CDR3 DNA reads TGTGCCAGCAGCTTAGATAGTGCTAGCGGGTACCAAGAGACCCAGTACTTC. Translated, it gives CASSLDSASGYQETQYF. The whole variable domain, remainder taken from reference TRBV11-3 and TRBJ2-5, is EAGVVQSPRYKIIEKKQPVAFWCNPISGHNTLYWYLQNLGQGPELLIRYENEEAVDDSQLPKDRFSAERLKGVDSTLKIQPAELGDSAVYLCASSLDSASGYQETQYFGPGTRLLVL.

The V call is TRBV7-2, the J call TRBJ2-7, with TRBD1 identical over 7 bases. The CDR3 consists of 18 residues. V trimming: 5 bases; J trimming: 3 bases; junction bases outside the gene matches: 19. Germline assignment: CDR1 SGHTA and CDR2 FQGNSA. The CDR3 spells CASSGSGDGTANFYEQYF. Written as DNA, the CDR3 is TGTGCCAGCAGCGGCAGTGGAGACGGGACAGCGAATTTCTACGAGCAGTACTTC.

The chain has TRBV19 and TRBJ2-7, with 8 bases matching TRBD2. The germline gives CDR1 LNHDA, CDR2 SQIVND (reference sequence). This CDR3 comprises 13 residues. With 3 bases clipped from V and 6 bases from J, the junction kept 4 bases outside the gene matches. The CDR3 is CASSMTSVAEQYF. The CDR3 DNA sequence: TGTGCCAGTAGTATGACTAGCGTCGCCGAGCAGTACTTC. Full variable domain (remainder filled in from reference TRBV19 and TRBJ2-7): DGGITQSPKYLFRKEGQNVTLSCEQNLNHDAMYWYRQDPGQGLRLIYYSQIVNDFQKGDIAEGYSVSREKKESFPLTVTSAQKNPTAFYLCASSMTSVAEQYFGPGTRLTVT.

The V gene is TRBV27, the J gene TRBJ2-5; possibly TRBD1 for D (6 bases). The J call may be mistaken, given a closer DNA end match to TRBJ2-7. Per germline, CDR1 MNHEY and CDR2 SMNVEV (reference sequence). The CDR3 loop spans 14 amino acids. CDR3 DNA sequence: TGTGCCAGCAGTTTTCAGGGGTCACCTTACGAGCAGTACTTC. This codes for CASSFQGSPYEQYF.

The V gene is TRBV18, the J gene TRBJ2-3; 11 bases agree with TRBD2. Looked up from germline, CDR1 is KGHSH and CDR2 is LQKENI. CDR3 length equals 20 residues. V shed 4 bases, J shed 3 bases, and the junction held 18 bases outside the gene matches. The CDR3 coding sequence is TGTGCCAGCTCACGGGCACTAGCGGGAGAATGGGAGCGATGGACAGATACGCAGTATTTT. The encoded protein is CASSRALAGEWERWTDTQYF.

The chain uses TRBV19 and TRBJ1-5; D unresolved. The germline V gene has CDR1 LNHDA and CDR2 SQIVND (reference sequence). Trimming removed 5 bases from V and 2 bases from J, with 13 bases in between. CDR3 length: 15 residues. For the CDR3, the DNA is TGTGCCAGTAGTCCCTTCTCCGGCGGCAATCAGCCCCAGCATTTT. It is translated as CASSPFSGGNQPQHF.

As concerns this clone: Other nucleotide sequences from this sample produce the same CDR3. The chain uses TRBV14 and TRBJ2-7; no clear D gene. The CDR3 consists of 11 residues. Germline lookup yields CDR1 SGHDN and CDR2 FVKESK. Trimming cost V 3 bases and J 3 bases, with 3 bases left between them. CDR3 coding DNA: TGTGCCAGCAGCCAGGGCTACGAGCAGTACTTC. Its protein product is CASSQGYEQYF. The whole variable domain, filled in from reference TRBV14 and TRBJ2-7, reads EAGVTQFPSHSVIEKGQTVTLRCDPISGHDNLYWYRRVMGKEIKFLLHFVKESKQDESGMPNNRFLAERTGGTYSTLKVQPAELEDSGVYFCASSQGYEQYFGPGTRLTVT.

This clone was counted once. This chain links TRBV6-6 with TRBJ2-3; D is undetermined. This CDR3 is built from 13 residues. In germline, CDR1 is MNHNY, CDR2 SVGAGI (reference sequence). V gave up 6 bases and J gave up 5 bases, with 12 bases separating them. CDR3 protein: CASSTVARDTQYF. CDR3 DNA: TGTGCCAGCAGCACCGTGGCGAGAGATACGCAGTATTTT.

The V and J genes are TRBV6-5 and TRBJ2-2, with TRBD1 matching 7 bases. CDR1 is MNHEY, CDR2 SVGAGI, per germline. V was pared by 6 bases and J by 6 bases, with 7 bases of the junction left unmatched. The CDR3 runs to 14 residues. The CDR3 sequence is CASSRRGPAGELFF. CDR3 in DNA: TGTGCCAGCAGCCGAAGGGGGCCAGCCGGGGAGCTGTTTTTT.

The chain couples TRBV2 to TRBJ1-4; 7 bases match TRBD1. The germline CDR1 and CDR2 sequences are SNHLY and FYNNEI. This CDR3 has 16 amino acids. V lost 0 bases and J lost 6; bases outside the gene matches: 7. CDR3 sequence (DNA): TGTGCCAGCAGTGAAGCCCGACAGGGAGAGGATGAAAAACTGTTTTTT. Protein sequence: CASSEARQGEDEKLFF.